This entry lists 26 T cell receptor beta chains sequenced from one sample in a study of T cells in Graves' hyperthyroidism and ophthalmopathy. Authors of the study amplified TCR beta CDR3 regions from RNA transcripts. The TCR CDR3 was amplified in a first-round RT-PCR using the HTBI primer set. TCRdb passed the multiplex PCR reads through MiXCR, listing each CDR3 protein once. The sample yields 560,000 or so distinct CDR3 sequences, about 20% seen once. The sequenced material came from blood. All receptors derive from a man aged 40-50 years with Graves' ophthalmopathy.

This clonotype has more than one count but fewer than ten. The chain uses TRBV10-3 and TRBJ1-1; TRBD1 is a possible D gene (6 bases). The germline gives CDR1 ENHRY, CDR2 SYGVKD. Trimming removed 3 bases from V and 3 bases from J, with 17 bases in between. There are 16 residues in the CDR3. CDR3 nucleotide sequence: TGTGCCATCAGTGACTCCAGGGGTATGTTGGACACTGAAGCTTTCTTT. This sequence encodes CAISDSRGMLDTEAFF.

V usage is TRBV19 and J usage is TRBJ2-2; 9 bases are a match to TRBD2. The CDR3 totals 15 residues. The ends lost 3 bases at V and 3 bases at J; junction bases unmatched: 2. CDR1 LNHDA and CDR2 SQIVND come from the germline V gene (reference sequence). The CDR3 coding sequence is TGTGCCAGTAGTATCAGCGGGGGGTACACCGGGGAGCTGTTTTTT. Its protein product is CASSISGGYTGELFF.

This clonotype was detected ten times or more. The CDR3 here is CASRFGQSYEQYF. The DNA for the CDR3 is TGTGCCAGTCGATTCGGGCAGTCATACGAGCAGTACTTC. The chain uses TRBV12-3 or TRBV12-4 and TRBJ2-7; unclear D gene. The CDR3 is 13 amino acids. Trimming stripped 9 bases from V and 4 bases from J, with 16 bases between.

The V gene is TRBV7-2, the J gene TRBJ2-1, with 8 bases aligning to TRBD2. CDR3 length: 19 amino acids. The V gene's germline CDR1 is SGHTA and CDR2 FQGNSA. Trimming at V came to 1 base and at J to 0 bases, leaving 11 bases not matched to a gene. CDR3 sequence (DNA): TGTGCCAGCAGCTTAGTGCAGGGACTAGTTTATTCCTCCTACAATGAGCAGTTCTTC. Translating gives CASSLVQGLVYSSYNEQFF.

The chain recombines TRBV9 with TRBJ1-2, with D unclear. This CDR3 contains 12 residues. V lost 4 bases to trimming and J lost 5 bases, with 9 bases between them. Germline CDR1 and CDR2: SGDLS and YYNGEE. This CDR3 reads CASSSQYYGYTF. CDR3 coding DNA: TGTGCCAGCAGCTCCCAATATTATGGCTACACCTTC.

There are many counts of this clonotype. This chain joins TRBV28 and TRBJ2-7; a weak D match, TRBD2 (7 bases). The CDR3 loop spans 15 amino acids. CDR1 and CDR2 from the germline V gene are MDHEN and SYDVKM. With 3 bases removed from V and 2 bases from J, the gap between germline ends came to 14 bases. DNA for the CDR3: TGTGCCAGCAGTTTCCGGGGGGCTTCCACCTACGAGCAGTACTTC. Translated, it gives CASSFRGASTYEQYF.

At least ten counts were recorded for this clonotype. This sequence joins TRBV19 and TRBJ2-7, with D possibly matching TRBD1 (6 bases). Deletions cut 5 bases from V and 3 bases from J, with 17 bases between. CDR1 is LNHDA, CDR2 SQIVND, per germline (reference sequence). The CDR3 extends over 15 amino acids. Written as DNA, the CDR3 is TGTGCCAGTAGTTCAAGCGACAGGAAGGGCTACGAGCAGTACTTC. This sequence encodes CASSSSDRKGYEQYF.

This clonotype occurred many times. The chain links TRBV3-1 to TRBJ2-7, with no clear D. The V end was cut by 8 bases, the J end by 2 bases, with 7 bases between. Germline-derived CDR1 and CDR2 are LGHDT and YNNKEL (reference sequence). The CDR3 totals 11 residues. The CDR3: CASYSAYEQYF. The CDR3 DNA reads as TGTGCCAGCTACTCGGCCTACGAGCAGTACTTC.

The sample holds a few counts of this clonotype. The CDR3 DNA reads TGTGCCAGCAGCTTAACTGGGGGCGGTGAAGAGACCCAGTACTTC. It specifies CASSLTGGGEETQYF. This sequence joins TRBV7-3 and TRBJ2-5; TRBD1 is a possible D gene (6 bases). This CDR3 is built from 15 residues. Germline CDR1 and CDR2: SGHTA and FQGTGA. V lost 0 bases, J lost 3 bases, and 11 bases lay in between.

The table lists this clonotype with many counts. The rearrangement links TRBV7-2 to TRBJ2-3, with TRBD2 matching 7 bases. This CDR3 has 15 residues. J gave up 2 bases and V 1 base, and 3 bases lay outside the gene matches. The germline V gene has CDR1 SGHTA and CDR2 FQGNSA. The CDR3 DNA reads TGTGCCAGCAGCTTAGTAAGCGGGAACACAGATACGCAGTATTTT. It codes for CASSLVSGNTDTQYF.

This clonotype was seen a few times. The rearrangement links TRBV6-2 or TRBV6-3 to TRBJ2-5; 7 bases line up with TRBD2. In germline, CDR1 is MNHEY, CDR2 SVGEGT. Trimming removed 4 bases from V and 1 base from J; junction bases left unmatched: 9. There are 16 residues in the CDR3. DNA for the CDR3: TGTGCCAGCAGTTTCCGGGGCGGGGGACTCCAAGAGACCCAGTACTTC. Translating it yields CASSFRGGGLQETQYF.

In its sample, this clonotype was seen many times. The chain couples TRBV10-3 to TRBJ2-7; D not certain. CDR3 length: 13 amino acids. Trimming stripped 4 bases from V and 1 base from J, with 8 bases between. The germline V gene has CDR1 ENHRY and CDR2 SYGVKD. The CDR3 sequence: CAISGRGSYEQYF. In nucleotides, the CDR3 is TGTGCCATCAGTGGTCGTGGATCCTACGAGCAGTACTTC.

V is TRBV10-3 and J is TRBJ2-7, with 8 bases matching TRBD1. Germline values: CDR1 ENHRY, CDR2 SYGVKD. The CDR3 covers 15 residues. Unmatched junction bases numbered 7, after V lost 2 bases and J lost 4 bases. The CDR3 here is CAISEGSGGGYEQYF. The CDR3 nucleotides are TGTGCCATCAGTGAGGGATCAGGGGGCGGTTACGAGCAGTACTTC.

V gene TRBV29-1 combines with J gene TRBJ2-1; D is perhaps TRBD1 (5 bases). V lost 4 bases and J 4 bases, leaving 17 bases between the germline ends. The CDR3 covers 15 residues. Germline CDR1 is SQVTM and CDR2 is ANQGSEA. The chain's CDR3 is CSVGVPGFGYNEQFF. The DNA for the CDR3 is TGCAGCGTTGGGGTTCCAGGGTTCGGGTACAATGAGCAGTTCTTC.

Of note for this clonotype: This clone may be a read error of a much larger clone one base away. This chain links TRBV7-2 with TRBJ2-3; no clear D gene. The ends were cut back, 1 base at V and 2 bases at J, with 10 bases in the middle. CDR3 length equals 15 residues. Germline V gives CDR1 SGHTA, CDR2 FQGNSA. The CDR3 spells CASSLEVRTTDTQYF. The DNA for the CDR3 is TGTGCCAGCAGCTTAGAAGTTCGTACCACAGATACGCAGTATTTT.

This clonotype appeared many times. This chain joins TRBV2 and TRBJ2-5; the D gene is possibly TRBD1 (7 bases). V lost 5 bases and J 5 bases, leaving 24 bases between the germline ends. CDR1 and CDR2 from the germline V gene are SNHLY and FYNNEI. The CDR3 consists of 17 residues. The CDR3 coding sequence is TGTGCCAGCAGTTCCCCAGGGGGGCGACTTAAAGGGGAGACCCAGTACTTC. Residues: CASSSPGGRLKGETQYF.

This rearrangement joins TRBV3-1 to TRBJ1-2, with 10 bases lining up with TRBD1. The CDR3 is made up of 17 amino acids. V was clipped by 0 bases and J by 4 bases; unmatched bases: 8. Germline V lookup: CDR1 LGHDT, CDR2 YNNKEL (reference sequence). The CDR3 coding sequence is TGTGCCAGCAGCCAAGATCCCCGGGACAGGGGTTCCTATGGCTACACCTTC. Residues: CASSQDPRDRGSYGYTF.

At least ten counts were recorded for this clonotype. V usage is TRBV20-1 and J usage is TRBJ2-3; 8 bases are shared with TRBD2. Germline V CDR1 and CDR2: DFQATT, SNEGSKA (reference sequence). This CDR3 has 13 amino acids. Germline trimming cut 3 bases from V and 2 bases from J; bases unmatched to any gene: 1. The CDR3 DNA follows: TGCAGTGCTAGCGGGAGGGACACAGATACGCAGTATTTT. Translation: CSASGRDTDTQYF.

This clonotype was counted a few times. One junction end disagrees with the germline gene, perhaps due to a read error. The chain has TRBV6-1 and TRBJ2-7, with unresolved D. The CDR3 consists of 14 residues. Germline V CDR1 and CDR2: MNHNS, SASEGT. DNA of the CDR3: TGTGCCAGCAAAGGGCTAACCAGCTCCCACGAGCAGTACTTC. It translates to CASKGLTSSHEQYF.

This clonotype was counted many times. The V gene is TRBV12-3 or TRBV12-4, the J gene TRBJ2-7, with D uncertain. Trimming shortened V by 7 bases and J by 3 bases, and 13 bases separated the two germline ends. The CDR3 length is 13 residues. The CDR3 DNA follows: TGTGCCAGCACCCTCATTGGGCACTACGAGCAGTACTTC. It codes for CASTLIGHYEQYF.

The chain employs TRBV7-9 and TRBJ1-4, with D uncertain. Germline assignment: CDR1 SEHNR and CDR2 FQNEAQ (reference sequence). V dropped 5 bases and J dropped 3 bases, with 7 bases sitting between them. The CDR3 loop spans 13 amino acids. As DNA, the CDR3 is TGTGCCAGCAGCCCAACCCCTAATGAAAAACTGTTTTTT. Its translation: CASSPTPNEKLFF.

The V gene is TRBV20-1, the J gene TRBJ2-5; 12 nucleotides line up with TRBD1. CDR1 and CDR2 (germline): DFQATT, SNEGSKA (reference sequence). The length of the CDR3 is 19 residues. J was trimmed by 4 bases and V by 3 bases; bases with no gene match: 18. CDR3 protein: CSARPDYGTGGAIPETQYF. CDR3 nucleotides: TGCAGTGCTAGGCCCGACTACGGGACAGGGGGCGCCATCCCAGAGACCCAGTACTTC.

As regards this clonotype: A much larger clonotype is one base distant, so this may be a read error. V and J are TRBV2 and TRBJ1-2; TRBD1 matches at 7 bases. This CDR3 region has 14 residues. The germline CDR1 and CDR2 sequences are SNHLY and FYNNEI. Trimming cost V 6 bases and J 6 bases; bases outside gene matches: 10. The CDR3 DNA reads as TGTGCCAGCAGGGGGGACAGTTGGGCGGATGGCTACACCTTC. It yields the protein CASRGDSWADGYTF.

J is TRBJ2-2 and V is TRBV6-1; 8 nucleotides align to TRBD2. CDR3 size: 15 residues. Germline CDR1 MNHNS, CDR2 SASEGT. The junction had 3 bases not matched to a gene; V was cut back by 4 bases and J by 2 bases. In nucleotides, the CDR3 is TGTGCCAGCAGTGCTAGCGGGTTTAACACCGGGGAGCTGTTTTTT. This codes for CASSASGFNTGELFF.

The rearrangement joins TRBV9 to TRBJ2-7; 12 nucleotides match TRBD1. Germline assignment: CDR1 SGDLS and CDR2 YYNGEE. This CDR3 has 15 residues. V shed 3 bases and J 6 bases; nucleotides not matched to a gene: 7. CDR3 sequence (DNA): TGTGCCAGCAGCGCTGGGGACAGGGGGCAAGTCGAGCAGTACTTC. Translating it yields CASSAGDRGQVEQYF.

The chain joins TRBV12-3 or TRBV12-4 to TRBJ2-7; 9 nucleotides match TRBD1. Trimming removed 6 bases from V and 7 bases from J; junction bases left unmatched: 16. The CDR3 has 16 amino acids. CDR3 nucleotides: TGTGCCAGCAGCGTAGAACCGGGACAGGGAGTCTCGGAGCAGTACTTC. Translated: CASSVEPGQGVSEQYF.